Listed below are T cell receptor beta chains from one sample, sequenced in a study of blood T cell repertoires in COVID-19. Repertoires were generated with immunoSEQ multiplex PCR, while TCRdb's copy carries only in-frame clones and drops some. The repertoire holds about 52,000 clones, with 85% to 90% as singletons. The material sequenced was peripheral blood. These receptors were taken from a man between 65 and 85 years old with acute or convalescent COVID-19. The CDR3 runs from the conserved cysteine through the conserved F or W. A D gene is named only where the DNA matches it firmly. For some rows the clone size is stated as once, few or many, or as a class when expanded; others skip it.

CASGIEQGLTGYTF | TGTGCCAGTGGAATCGAACAGGGGCTCACTGGCTACACCTTC | TRBJ1-2 | TRBD1 | . | TRBV2
CASSPGQFGDGYTF | TGTGCCAGCAGTCCGGGACAATTTGGTGATGGCTACACCTTC | TRBJ1-2 | . | . | TRBV6-5
CAWSPRTEAFF | TGTGCCTGGAGTCCGAGGACTGAAGCTTTCTTT | TRBJ1-1 | . | once | TRBV30
CSAGGGANVLTF | TGCAGCGCCGGAGGGGGGGCCAACGTCCTGACTTTC | TRBJ2-6 | . | . | TRBV29-1
CASSLVSIPAEAFF | TGTGCCAGCAGTTTAGTGTCCATCCCGGCTGAAGCTTTCTTT | TRBJ1-1 | . | . | TRBV28
CASRGQGVEKLFF | TGTGCCAGCAGGGGACAGGGGGTAGAAAAACTGTTTTTT | TRBJ1-4 | TRBD1 | once | TRBV6-5
CASSDLGQGARYGYTF | TGTGCCAGCAGTGACCTCGGACAGGGGGCAAGATATGGCTACACCTTC | TRBJ1-2 | TRBD1 | . | TRBV6-1
CAWSALRQANYGYTF | TGTGCCTGGAGTGCCTTACGACAGGCAAACTATGGCTACACCTTC | TRBJ1-2 | . | . | TRBV30
CASSITGGETQYF | TGCGCCAGCAGCATTACGGGGGGAGAGACCCAGTACTTC | TRBJ2-5 | TRBD2 | few | TRBV5-1
CATADRAGSGQPQHF | TGTGCCACCGCGGACAGGGCCGGATCGGGTCAGCCCCAGCATTTT | TRBJ1-5 | TRBD1 | . | TRBV19
CASTSTPTLAGETQYF | TGTGCCAGTACCTCAACCCCCACACTAGCGGGGGAGACCCAGTACTTC | TRBJ2-5 | TRBD2 | . | TRBV19
CASSPLGAAYNEQFF | TGTGCCAGCAGTCCCCTGGGGGCGGCCTACAATGAGCAGTTCTTC | TRBJ2-1 | . | . | TRBV6-2/TRBV6-3
CATSPVSGTIYF | TGTGCCACCAGCCCCGTATCCGGCACCATATATTTT | TRBJ1-3 | . | . | TRBV15
CASSQLATGLGTEAFF | TGTGCCAGCAGCCAGCTCGCCACAGGGTTAGGCACTGAAGCTTTCTTT | TRBJ1-1 | . | . | TRBV3-1/TRBV3-2
CASRLAGDQETQYF | TGCGCCAGTAGACTAGCGGGGGACCAAGAGACCCAGTACTTC | TRBJ2-5 | TRBD2 | . | TRBV10-2
CASSPRLARITDTQYF | TGTGCCAGCAGCCCAAGACTAGCGAGAATCACAGATACGCAGTATTTT | TRBJ2-3 | TRBD2 | . | TRBV13
CSVSQGNEKLFF | TGCAGCGTTTCCCAGGGGAATGAAAAACTGTTTTTT | TRBJ1-4 | . | . | TRBV29-1
CASIARTGSEAFF | TGCGCCAGCATTGCCCGGACAGGAAGTGAAGCTTTCTTT | TRBJ1-1 | TRBD1 | . | TRBV10-2
CSVVRPPGISSGNTIYF | TGCAGCGTTGTTAGGCCTCCAGGTATAAGCTCTGGAAACACCATATATTTT | TRBJ1-3 | . | few | TRBV29-1
CASSFERGIRETQYF | TGTGCCAGCAGTTTTGAGCGGGGGATTCGAGAGACCCAGTACTTC | TRBJ2-5 | TRBD2 | . | TRBV28
CASSFSGSGETQYF | TGTGCCAGCAGCTTTAGCGGGAGCGGGGAGACCCAGTACTTC | TRBJ2-5 | TRBD2 | . | TRBV7-2
CSVGNYSGANVLTF | TGCAGCGTTGGGAACTACTCTGGGGCCAACGTCCTGACTTTC | TRBJ2-6 | . | . | TRBV29-1
CASSTGTGAGETQYF | TGTGCCAGTAGTACCGGGACAGGGGCGGGGGAGACCCAGTACTTC | TRBJ2-5 | TRBD1 | . | TRBV19
CASSLGGVNTEAFF | TGTGCCAGCAGCTTAGGCGGGGTTAACACTGAAGCTTTCTTT | TRBJ1-1 | . | . | TRBV7-9
CASKGALTYYGYTF | TGTGCCAGCAAAGGGGCCTTGACGTACTATGGCTACACCTTC | TRBJ1-2 | . | . | TRBV27
CSVVLAGRGTDTQYF | TGCAGCGTTGTTTTGGCGGGGAGGGGGACAGATACGCAGTATTTT | TRBJ2-3 | . | . | TRBV29-1
CASSSTDRDWKLFF | TGTGCCAGCAGTTCGACCGACAGGGATTGGAAACTGTTTTTT | TRBJ1-4 | TRBD1 | . | TRBV28
CASSLALSGGSIYEQYF | TGTGCCAGCAGCTTAGCCCTTTCTGGCGGGAGTATCTACGAGCAGTACTTC | TRBJ2-7 | TRBD2 | . | TRBV11-2
CASSTKSGGATRWELFF | TGTGCCAGCAGTACAAAAAGCGGGGGGGCCACGCGCTGGGAGCTGTTTTTT | TRBJ2-2 | TRBD2 | . | TRBV6-2/TRBV6-3
CASSRRTSGDYNEQFF | TGTGCCAGCTCACGCCGGACTAGCGGGGACTACAATGAGCAGTTCTTC | TRBJ2-1 | TRBD2 | few | TRBV18
CASSYTNRANTEAFF | TGTGCCAGCAGTTACACTAACAGGGCGAACACTGAAGCTTTCTTT | TRBJ1-1 | . | . | TRBV6-5
CASSVLFSTDTQYF | TGTGCCAGCAGCGTACTCTTCTCCACAGATACGCAGTATTTT | TRBJ2-3 | . | . | TRBV9
CASSYWTSGGNEQFF | TGTGCCAGCAGTTACTGGACTAGCGGGGGTAACGAGCAGTTCTTC | TRBJ2-1 | TRBD2 | once | TRBV6-5
CASSQDYRGGKNNSPLHF | TGCGCCAGCAGCCAAGATTATAGGGGAGGAAAGAATAATTCACCCCTCCACTTT | TRBJ1-6 | . | . | TRBV4-3
CASSLSGIYGYTF | TGTGCCAGCAGTTTGTCAGGGATCTATGGCTACACCTTC | TRBJ1-2 | . | . | TRBV12-3/TRBV12-4
CATSRGGSSSGNTIYF | TGTGCCACCAGCAGAGGAGGCTCCTCCTCTGGAAACACCATATATTTT | TRBJ1-3 | . | once | TRBV15
CASSAKRGKDRNGYTF | TGTGCCAGCAGTGCGAAGAGGGGGAAGGACAGGAATGGCTACACCTTC | TRBJ1-2 | TRBD1 | few | TRBV6-1
CASSYSLAAGELFF | TGTGCCAGCAGTTACTCCCTAGCGGCCGGGGAGCTGTTTTTT | TRBJ2-2 | TRBD2 | few | TRBV6-2/TRBV6-3
CASSKRGGYNEQFF | TGTGCCAGCAGCAAGCGGGGGGGATACAATGAGCAGTTCTTC | TRBJ2-1 | TRBD2 | . | TRBV6-2/TRBV6-3
CASSRARWAGELFF | TGTGCCAGCAGCCGCGCGAGGTGGGCCGGGGAGCTGTTTTTT | TRBJ2-2 | . | . | TRBV3-1/TRBV3-2
CASSDSSAGAEETQYF | TGTGCCAGCAGTGACTCGAGCGCAGGGGCGGAAGAGACCCAGTACTTC | TRBJ2-5 | . | few | TRBV6-4